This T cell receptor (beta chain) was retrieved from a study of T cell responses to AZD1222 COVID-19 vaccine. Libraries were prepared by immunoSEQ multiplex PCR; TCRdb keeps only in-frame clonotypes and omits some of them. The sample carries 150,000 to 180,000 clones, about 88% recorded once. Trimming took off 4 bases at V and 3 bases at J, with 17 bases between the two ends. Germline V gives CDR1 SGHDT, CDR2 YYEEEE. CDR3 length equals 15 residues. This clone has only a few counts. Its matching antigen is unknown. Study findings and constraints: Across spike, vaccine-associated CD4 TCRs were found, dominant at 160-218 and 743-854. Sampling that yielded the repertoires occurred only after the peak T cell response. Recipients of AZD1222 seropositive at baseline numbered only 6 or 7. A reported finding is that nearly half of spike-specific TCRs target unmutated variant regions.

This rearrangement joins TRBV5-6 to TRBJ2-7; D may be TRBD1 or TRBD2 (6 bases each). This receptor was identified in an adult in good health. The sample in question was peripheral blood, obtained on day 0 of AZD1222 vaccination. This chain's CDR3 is CASSGGLPGVYEQYF. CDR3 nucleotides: TGTGCCAGCAGCGGGGGACTCCCAGGGGTCTACGAGCAGTACTTC.